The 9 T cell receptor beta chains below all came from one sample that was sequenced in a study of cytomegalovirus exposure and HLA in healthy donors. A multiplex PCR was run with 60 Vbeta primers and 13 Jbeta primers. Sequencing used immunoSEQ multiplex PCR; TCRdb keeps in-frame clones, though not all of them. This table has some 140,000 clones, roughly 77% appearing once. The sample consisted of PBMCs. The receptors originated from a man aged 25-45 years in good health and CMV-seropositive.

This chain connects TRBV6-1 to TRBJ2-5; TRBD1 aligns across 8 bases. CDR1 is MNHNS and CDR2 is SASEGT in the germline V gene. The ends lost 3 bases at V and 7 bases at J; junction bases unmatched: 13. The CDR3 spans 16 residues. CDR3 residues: CASSDPVTGDMGTQYF. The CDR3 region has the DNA TGTGCCAGCAGTGACCCTGTGACAGGGGACATGGGGACCCAGTACTTC.

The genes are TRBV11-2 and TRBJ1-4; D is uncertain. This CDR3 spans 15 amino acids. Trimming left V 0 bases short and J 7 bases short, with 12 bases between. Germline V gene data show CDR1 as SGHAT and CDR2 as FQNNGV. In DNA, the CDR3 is TGTGCCAGCAGCTTAGAACGGCAGCGGGGTGAAAAACTGTTTTTT. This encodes CASSLERQRGEKLFF. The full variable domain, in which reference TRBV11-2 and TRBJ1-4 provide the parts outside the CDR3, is EAGVAQSPRYKIIEKRQSVAFWCNPISGHATLYWYQQILGQGPKLLIQFQNNGVVDDSQLPKDRFSAERLKGVDSTLKIQPAKLEDSAVYLCASSLERQRGEKLFFGSGTQLSVL.

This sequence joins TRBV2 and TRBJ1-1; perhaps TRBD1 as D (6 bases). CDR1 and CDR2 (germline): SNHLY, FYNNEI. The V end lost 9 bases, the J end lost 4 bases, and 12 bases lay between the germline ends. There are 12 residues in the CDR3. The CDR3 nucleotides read TGTGCCAGATCTCAGGGGAGCACTGAAGCTTTCTTT. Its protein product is CARSQGSTEAFF.

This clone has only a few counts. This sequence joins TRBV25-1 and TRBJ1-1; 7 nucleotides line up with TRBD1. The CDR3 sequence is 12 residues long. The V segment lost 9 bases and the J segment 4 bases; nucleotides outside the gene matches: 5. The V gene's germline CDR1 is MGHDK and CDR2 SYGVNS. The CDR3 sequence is CASRGQTTEAFF. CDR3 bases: TGTGCCAGTAGGGGACAGACCACTGAAGCTTTCTTT. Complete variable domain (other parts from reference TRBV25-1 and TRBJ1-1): EADIYQTPRYLVIGTGKKITLECSQTMGHDKMYWYQQDPGMELHLIHYSYGVNSTEKGDLSSESTVSRIRTEHFPLTLESARPSHTSQYLCASRGQTTEAFFGQGTRLTVV.

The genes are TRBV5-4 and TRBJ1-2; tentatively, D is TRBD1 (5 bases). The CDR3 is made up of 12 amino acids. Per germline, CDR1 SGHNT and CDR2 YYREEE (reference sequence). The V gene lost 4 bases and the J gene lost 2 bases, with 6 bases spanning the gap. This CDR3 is CASSDRNYGYTF. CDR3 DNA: TGTGCCAGCAGCGACAGAAACTATGGCTACACCTTC.

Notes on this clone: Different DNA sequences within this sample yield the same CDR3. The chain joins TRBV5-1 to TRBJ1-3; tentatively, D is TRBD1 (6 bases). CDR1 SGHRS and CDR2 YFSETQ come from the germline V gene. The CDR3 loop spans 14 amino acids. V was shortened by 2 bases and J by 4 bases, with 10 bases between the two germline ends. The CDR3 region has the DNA TGCGCCAGCAGCTTAGGACAGTCCGGAAACACCATATATTTT. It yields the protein CASSLGQSGNTIYF.

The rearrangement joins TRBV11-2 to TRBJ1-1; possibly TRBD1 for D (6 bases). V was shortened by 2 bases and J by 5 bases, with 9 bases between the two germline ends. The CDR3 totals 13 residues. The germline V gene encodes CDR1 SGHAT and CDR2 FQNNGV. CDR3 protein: CASSLKGVTEAFF. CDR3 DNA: TGTGCCAGCAGCTTAAAGGGGGTAACTGAAGCTTTCTTT.

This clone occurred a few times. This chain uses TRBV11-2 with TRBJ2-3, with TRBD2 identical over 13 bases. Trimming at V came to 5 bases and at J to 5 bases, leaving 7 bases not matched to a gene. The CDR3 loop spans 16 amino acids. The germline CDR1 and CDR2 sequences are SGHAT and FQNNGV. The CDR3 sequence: CASSNRTSGGRDTQYF. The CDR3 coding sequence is TGTGCCAGCAGCAATCGGACTAGCGGGGGTAGAGATACGCAGTATTTT.

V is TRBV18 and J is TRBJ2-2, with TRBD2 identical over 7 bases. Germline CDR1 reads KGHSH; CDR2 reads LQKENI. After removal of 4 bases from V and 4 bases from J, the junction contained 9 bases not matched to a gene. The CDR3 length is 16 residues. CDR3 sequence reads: CASSRSQRGTTGELFF. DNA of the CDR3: TGTGCCAGCTCACGTTCCCAGCGGGGTACCACCGGGGAGCTGTTTTTT.